These 2 T cell receptor beta chains came from one sample sequenced in a study of metastatic and nonmetastatic thyroid tumors. No patient had received any treatment before thyroid surgery. TCRdb reprocessed the PCR reads via MiXCR. The sample carries 45,000 to 65,000 clones, about 20% recorded once. Material: blood. These receptors came from a female donor with papillary thyroid cancer or a benign thyroid nodule (not recorded which). Some clones in this sample may be carry-over from other donors' samples.

This clone was counted between two and nine times. This could be a read error, since a much larger clone is one nucleotide away. V gene TRBV6-1 combines with J gene TRBJ1-4, with a weak D call TRBD1 (5 bases). CDR1 and CDR2 from the germline V gene are MNHNS and SASEGT. CDR3 length equals 14 residues. The germline V and J ends were trimmed by 8 bases and 5 bases, with 15 bases remaining between them. Written as DNA, the CDR3 is TGTGCCAGCGGGGGGGGAAAGGGGAATGAAAAACTGTTTTTT. Amino acid sequence: CASGGGKGNEKLFF.

This clone has a count of ten or more. Within the sample, other DNA sequences also encode this same CDR3. This chain's CDR3 is CASSEVGTGRTEAFF. The CDR3 DNA reads TGTGCCAGCAGTGAAGTGGGGACAGGGCGCACTGAAGCTTTCTTT. The rearrangement uses TRBV6-1 and TRBJ1-1; 9 positions agree with TRBD1. V gave up 1 base and J gave up 4 bases; unmatched junction bases: 4. This CDR3 contains 15 residues. The germline V gene encodes CDR1 MNHNS and CDR2 SASEGT.